What follows describes a single T cell receptor (beta chain). Its matching antigen is unknown. Profiled with immunoSEQ multiplex PCR; TCRdb holds only in-frame clones, not every one. The repertoire includes approximately 82,000 clones, roughly 90% of them detected once, and about 5.2% sits in the top ten. This sample is part of a study of T cell responses to AZD1222 COVID-19 vaccine. General study results and limits: Dominant at 160-218 and 743-854, vaccine-associated CD4 TCRs also spanned spike. Breadth and depth of Spike-specific TCRs rose after two AZD1222 doses.

Germline CDR1 SGHNT, CDR2 YENEEA. Trimming took 1 base from V and 0 from J, leaving 3 bases between them. CDR3 length equals 13 residues. The gene calls are TRBV11-3 and TRBJ1-1, with no clear D. This receptor was obtained from an adult in good health. The source was peripheral blood, collected on day 0 of AZD1222 vaccination. CDR3 coding DNA: TGTGCCAGCAGCTTAGGCGTGAACACTGAAGCTTTCTTT. Residues: CASSLGVNTEAFF.